The T cell receptor (beta chain) described here comes from a study of T cells in Graves' hyperthyroidism and ophthalmopathy. Overall study: Blood was drawn when the patient was first diagnosed and still untreated.

Study-wide results and caveats: Ophthalmopathy was identified by the model a median roughly 6.5 months ahead of onset. Peripheral blood also featured most of the thyroid clonotypes expanded above 0.001.

Authors of the study amplified TCR beta CDR3 regions from RNA transcripts. Carried out on the TCR CDR3, a first-round RT-PCR used the HTBI primer set. TCRdb used MiXCR to reprocess the multiplex PCR reads, holding one entry per CDR3 protein. The sample includes around 250,000 distinct CDR3 sequences, 14% to 15% of them seen just once. Lactation, pregnancy, other autoimmune disease or uncontrolled infection led to exclusion of patients. As concerns this clonotype: What it binds is unknown.

The CDR3 length is 16 residues. V lost 7 bases, J lost 7 bases, and 13 bases stayed unmatched. Per germline, CDR1 MNHEY and CDR2 SVGEGT. Sequencing was performed on blood. This TCR was sampled from a woman in her thirties or forties with Graves' hyperthyroidism that later progressed to Graves' ophthalmopathy. The J gene is TRBJ2-1, the V gene TRBV6-2 or TRBV6-3; 10 nucleotides align to TRBD2. CDR3 nucleotides: TGTGCCAGCATGAGGAGCGGGGGGGATTATATGAATGAGCAGTTCTTC. Protein sequence: CASMRSGGDYMNEQFF.